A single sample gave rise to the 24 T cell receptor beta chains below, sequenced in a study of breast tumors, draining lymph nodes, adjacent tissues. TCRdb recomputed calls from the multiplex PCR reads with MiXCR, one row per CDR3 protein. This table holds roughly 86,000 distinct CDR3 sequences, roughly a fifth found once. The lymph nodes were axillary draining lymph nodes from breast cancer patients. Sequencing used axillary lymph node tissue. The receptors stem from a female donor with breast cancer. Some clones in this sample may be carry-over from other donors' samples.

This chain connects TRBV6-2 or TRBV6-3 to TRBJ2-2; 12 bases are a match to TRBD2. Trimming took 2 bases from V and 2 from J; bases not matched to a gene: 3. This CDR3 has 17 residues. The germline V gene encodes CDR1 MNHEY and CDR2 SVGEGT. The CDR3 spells CASSYPSGRANTGELFF. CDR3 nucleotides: TGTGCCAGCAGTTACCCTAGCGGGAGGGCCAACACCGGGGAGCTGTTTTTT.

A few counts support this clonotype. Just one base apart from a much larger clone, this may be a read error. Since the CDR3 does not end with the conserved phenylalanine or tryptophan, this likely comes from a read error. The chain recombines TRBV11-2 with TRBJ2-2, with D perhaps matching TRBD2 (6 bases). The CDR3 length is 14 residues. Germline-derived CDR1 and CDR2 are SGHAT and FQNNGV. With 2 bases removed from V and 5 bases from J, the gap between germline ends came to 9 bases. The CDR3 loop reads CASSLTGDTGELFL. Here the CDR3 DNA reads TGTGCCAGCAGCTTAACGGGAGATACCGGGGAGCTGTTTCTT.

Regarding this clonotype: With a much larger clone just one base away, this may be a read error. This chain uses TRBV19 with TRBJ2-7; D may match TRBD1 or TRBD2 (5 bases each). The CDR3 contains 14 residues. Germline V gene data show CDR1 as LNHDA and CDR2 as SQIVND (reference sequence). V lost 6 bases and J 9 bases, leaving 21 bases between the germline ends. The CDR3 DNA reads TGTGCCAGTAGAGCCACCGGGGCAGGGACGAGGCAGTACTTC. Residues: CASRATGAGTRQYF.

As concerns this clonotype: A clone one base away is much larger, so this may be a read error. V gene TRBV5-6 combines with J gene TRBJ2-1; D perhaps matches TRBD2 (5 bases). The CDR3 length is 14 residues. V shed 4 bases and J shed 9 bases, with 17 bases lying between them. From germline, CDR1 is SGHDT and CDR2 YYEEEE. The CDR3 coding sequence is TGTGCCAGCAGCGCACCCTTTAGGGAGAGTGAGCAGTTCTTC. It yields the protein CASSAPFRESEQFF.

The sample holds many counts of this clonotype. CDR3 bases: TGCAGCGGCGGACGTGGGGCTAGCGGGAAGGGGACCCAGTACTTC. Protein product: CSGGRGASGKGTQYF. The chain has TRBV29-1 and TRBJ2-5; TRBD2 aligns across 9 bases. CDR3 length equals 15 residues. Germline loops: CDR1 SQVTM, CDR2 ANQGSEA. V was pared by 7 bases and J by 7 bases, with 16 bases of the junction left unmatched.

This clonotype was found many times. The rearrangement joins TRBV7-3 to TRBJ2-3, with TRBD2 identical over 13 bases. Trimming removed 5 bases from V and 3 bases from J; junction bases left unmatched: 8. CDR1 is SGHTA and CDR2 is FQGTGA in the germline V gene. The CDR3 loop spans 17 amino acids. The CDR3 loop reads CASSTKTLAGGTDTQYF. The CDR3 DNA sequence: TGTGCCAGCAGCACGAAGACACTAGCGGGGGGGACAGATACGCAGTATTTT.

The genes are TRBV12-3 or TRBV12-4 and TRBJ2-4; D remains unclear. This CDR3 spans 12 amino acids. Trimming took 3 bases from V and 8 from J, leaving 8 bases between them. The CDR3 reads CASSLSADIQYF. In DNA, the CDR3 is TGTGCCAGCAGTTTGAGCGCGGACATTCAGTACTTC.

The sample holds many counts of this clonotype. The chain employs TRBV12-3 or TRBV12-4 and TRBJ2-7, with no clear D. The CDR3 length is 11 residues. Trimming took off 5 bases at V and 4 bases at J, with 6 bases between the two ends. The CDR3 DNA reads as TGTGCCAGCAGTGCCGGATACGAGCAGTACTTC. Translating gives CASSAGYEQYF.

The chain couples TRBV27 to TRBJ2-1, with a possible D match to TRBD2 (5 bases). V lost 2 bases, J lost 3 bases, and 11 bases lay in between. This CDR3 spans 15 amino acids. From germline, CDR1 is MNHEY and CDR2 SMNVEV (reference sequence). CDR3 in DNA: TGTGCCAGCAGTTTAGAAGGGAGATTCTACAATGAGCAGTTCTTC. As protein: CASSLEGRFYNEQFF.

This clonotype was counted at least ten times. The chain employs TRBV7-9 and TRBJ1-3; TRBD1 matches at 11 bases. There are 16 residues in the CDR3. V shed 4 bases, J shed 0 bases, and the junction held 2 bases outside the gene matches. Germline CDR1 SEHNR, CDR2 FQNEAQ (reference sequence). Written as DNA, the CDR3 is TGTGCCAGCAGCTCCGGGACAGGGGGCTCTGGAAACACCATATATTTT. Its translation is CASSSGTGGSGNTIYF.

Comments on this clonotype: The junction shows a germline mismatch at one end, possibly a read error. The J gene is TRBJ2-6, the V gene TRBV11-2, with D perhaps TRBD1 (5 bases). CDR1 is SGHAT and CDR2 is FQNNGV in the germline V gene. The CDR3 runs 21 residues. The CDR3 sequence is CASSLDYRRQLTFSGANVLTF. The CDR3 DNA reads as TGTGCCAGCAGCTTAGATTACAGGAGACAGCTTACCTTCTCTGGGGCCAACGTTCTGACTTTC.

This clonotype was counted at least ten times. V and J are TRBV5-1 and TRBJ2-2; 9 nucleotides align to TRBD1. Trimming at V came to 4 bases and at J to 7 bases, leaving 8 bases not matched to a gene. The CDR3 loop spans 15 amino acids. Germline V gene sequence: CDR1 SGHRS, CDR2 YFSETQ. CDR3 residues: CASSQRQGVSGELFF. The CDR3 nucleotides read TGCGCCAGCAGCCAAAGACAGGGGGTGAGCGGGGAGCTGTTTTTT. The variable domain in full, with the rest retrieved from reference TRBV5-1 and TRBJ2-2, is KAGVTQTPRYLIKTRGQQVTLSCSPISGHRSVSWYQQTPGQGLQFLFEYFSETQRNKGNFPGRFSGRQFSNSRSEMNVSTLELGDSALYLCASSQRQGVSGELFFGEGSRLTVL.

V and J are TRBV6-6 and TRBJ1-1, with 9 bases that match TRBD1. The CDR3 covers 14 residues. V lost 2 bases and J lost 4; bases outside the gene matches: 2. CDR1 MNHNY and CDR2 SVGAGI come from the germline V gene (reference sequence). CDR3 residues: CASSYDRGGTEAFF. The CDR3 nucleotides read TGTGCCAGCAGTTACGACAGGGGGGGCACTGAAGCTTTCTTT.

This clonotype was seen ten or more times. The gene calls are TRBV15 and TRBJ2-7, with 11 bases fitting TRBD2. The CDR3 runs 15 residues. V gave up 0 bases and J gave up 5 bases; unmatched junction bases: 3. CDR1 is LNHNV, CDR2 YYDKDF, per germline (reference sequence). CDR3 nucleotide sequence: TGTGCCACCAGCAGAGAACTAGCGGGAGAGGACGAGCAGTACTTC. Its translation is CATSRELAGEDEQYF.

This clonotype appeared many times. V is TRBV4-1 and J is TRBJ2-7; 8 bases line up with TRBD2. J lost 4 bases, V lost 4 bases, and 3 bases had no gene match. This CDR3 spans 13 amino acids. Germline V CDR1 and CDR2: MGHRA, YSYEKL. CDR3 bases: TGCGCCAGCAGCCCGGGACTAGAGTACGAGCAGTACTTC. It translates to CASSPGLEYEQYF.

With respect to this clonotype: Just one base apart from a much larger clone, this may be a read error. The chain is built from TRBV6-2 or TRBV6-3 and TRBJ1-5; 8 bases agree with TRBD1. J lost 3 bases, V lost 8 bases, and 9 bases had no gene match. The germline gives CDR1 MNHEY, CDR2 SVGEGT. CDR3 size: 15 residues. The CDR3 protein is CASRRGQAINQPQHF. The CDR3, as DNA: TGTGCCAGCCGAAGGGGACAGGCCATCAATCAGCCCCAGCATTTT.

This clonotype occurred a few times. The CDR3 coding sequence is TGTGCCAGCAGTTTACTTGGACAGGGGGAAGATGGCTACACCTTC. Residues: CASSLLGQGEDGYTF. J is TRBJ1-2 and V is TRBV27; 10 nucleotides line up with TRBD1. The germline V gene encodes CDR1 MNHEY and CDR2 SMNVEV (reference sequence). This CDR3 has 15 amino acids. V was pared by 2 bases and J by 6 bases, with 6 bases of the junction left unmatched.

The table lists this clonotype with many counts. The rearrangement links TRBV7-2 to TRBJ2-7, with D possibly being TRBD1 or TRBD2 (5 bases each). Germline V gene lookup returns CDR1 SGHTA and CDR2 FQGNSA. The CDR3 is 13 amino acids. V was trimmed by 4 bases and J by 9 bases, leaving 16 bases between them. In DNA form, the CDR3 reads TGTGCCAGCAGCTCAGGGACGGGGCTTTGGCAGTACTTC. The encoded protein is CASSSGTGLWQYF.

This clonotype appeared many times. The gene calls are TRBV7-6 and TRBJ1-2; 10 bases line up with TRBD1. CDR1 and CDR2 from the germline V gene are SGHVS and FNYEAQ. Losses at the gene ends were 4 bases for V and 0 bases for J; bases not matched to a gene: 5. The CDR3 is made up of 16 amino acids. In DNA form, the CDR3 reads TGTGCCAGCAGCTCCCTGGGACAGGGGACTAACTATGGCTACACCTTC. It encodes CASSSLGQGTNYGYTF.

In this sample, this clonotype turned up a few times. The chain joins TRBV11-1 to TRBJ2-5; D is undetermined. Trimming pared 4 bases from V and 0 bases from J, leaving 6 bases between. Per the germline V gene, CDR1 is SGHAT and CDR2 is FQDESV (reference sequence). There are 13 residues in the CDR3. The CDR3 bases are TGTGCCAGCAGCTGGGCGAACCAAGAGACCCAGTACTTC. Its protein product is CASSWANQETQYF. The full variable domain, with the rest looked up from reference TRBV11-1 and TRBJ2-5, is EAEVAQSPRYKITEKSQAVAFWCDPISGHATLYWYRQILGQGPELLVQFQDESVVDDSQLPKDRFSAERLKGVDSTLKIQPAELGDSAMYLCASSWANQETQYFGPGTRLLVL.

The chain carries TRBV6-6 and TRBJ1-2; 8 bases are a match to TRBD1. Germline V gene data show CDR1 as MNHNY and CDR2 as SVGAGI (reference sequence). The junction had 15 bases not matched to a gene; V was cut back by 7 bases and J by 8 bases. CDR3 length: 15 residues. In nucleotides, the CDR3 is TGTGCCAGCACCTCGACAGGGGCGTTTGCTCAAGGCTACACCTTC. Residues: CASTSTGAFAQGYTF.

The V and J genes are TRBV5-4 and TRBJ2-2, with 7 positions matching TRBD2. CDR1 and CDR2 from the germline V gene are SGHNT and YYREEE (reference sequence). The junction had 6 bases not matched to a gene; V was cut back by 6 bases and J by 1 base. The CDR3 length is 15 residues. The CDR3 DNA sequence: TGTGCCAGCACACACGCGGGGGTGAACACCGGGGAGCTGTTTTTT. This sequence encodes CASTHAGVNTGELFF.

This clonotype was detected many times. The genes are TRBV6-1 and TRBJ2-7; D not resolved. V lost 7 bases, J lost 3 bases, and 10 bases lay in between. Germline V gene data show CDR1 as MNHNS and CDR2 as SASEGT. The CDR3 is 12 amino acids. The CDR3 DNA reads TGTGCCAGCACCCCAAACCTCTACGAGCAGTACTTC. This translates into CASTPNLYEQYF.

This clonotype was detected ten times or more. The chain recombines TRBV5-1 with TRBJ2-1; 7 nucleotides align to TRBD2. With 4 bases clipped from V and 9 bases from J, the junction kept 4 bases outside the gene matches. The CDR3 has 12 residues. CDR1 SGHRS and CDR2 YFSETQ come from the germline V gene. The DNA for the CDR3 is TGCGCCAGCAGCACCGGGGGGACTGAGCAGTTCTTC. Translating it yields CASSTGGTEQFF.